These 3 T cell receptor beta chains were sequenced from one sample in a study of graft-versus-host responses after intestinal transplantation. The plating included some 200,000 irradiated, violet-dye-labeled stimulator cells together with some 200,000 CFSE-labeled responder cells. TCRdb's table, derived via immunoSEQ multiplex PCR, lists solely in-frame clones and lacks some. Among about 10,000 clones, around 33% were seen once, and the ten largest hold about 13%. The sequencing here drew on alloreactive CD8+ T cells from a mixed lymphocyte reaction culture, taken before intestinal transplant. As to subset: CFSE-low proliferating T cells sorted from roughly six-day pre-transplant mixed lymphocyte reaction (GvH or HvG direction). All receptors derive from a human patient who received an intestinal transplant.

The V and J genes are TRBV5-1 and TRBJ1-4; possibly TRBD1 for D (6 bases). Trimming left V 0 bases short and J 4 bases short, with 22 bases between. The CDR3 has 19 residues. The germline V gene encodes CDR1 SGHRS and CDR2 YFSETQ. The chain's CDR3 is CASSLETGAEGLINEKLFF. CDR3 bases: TGCGCCAGCAGCTTGGAGACAGGAGCGGAAGGGTTAATTAATGAAAAACTGTTTTTT. The full variable domain, completed using reference TRBV5-1 and TRBJ1-4, is KAGVTQTPRYLIKTRGQQVTLSCSPISGHRSVSWYQQTPGQGLQFLFEYFSETQRNKGNFPGRFSGRQFSNSRSEMNVSTLELGDSALYLCASSLETGAEGLINEKLFFGSGTQLSVL.

The chain links TRBV29-1 to TRBJ1-1; possibly TRBD1 for D (6 bases). CDR3 length equals 12 residues. The germline V and J ends were trimmed by 7 bases and 1 base, with 10 bases remaining between them. Per germline, CDR1 SQVTM and CDR2 ANQGSEA. This CDR3 reads CSALTGNTEAFF. CDR3 coding DNA: TGCAGCGCCTTGACAGGGAACACTGAAGCTTTCTTT.

This clone was seen only a few times. The chain links TRBV13 to TRBJ2-5; 15 nucleotides align to TRBD2. The germline CDR1 and CDR2 sequences are PRHDT and FYEKMQ (reference sequence). The trim removed 4 bases at V and 7 bases at J, leaving 7 bases unmatched. The CDR3 is made up of 16 amino acids. The CDR3 loop is CASSSGGLAGGMTQYF. In DNA, the CDR3 is TGTGCCAGCAGCTCAGGCGGACTAGCGGGAGGGATGACCCAGTACTTC.